This T cell receptor beta chain was recovered during a study of response to subunit inactivated influenza vaccine. The CDR3 runs to 14 residues. V lost 1 base and J lost 7, with 10 bases in between. Per germline, CDR1 LGHNA and CDR2 YSLEER. TCRdb used MiXCR to reprocess the RT-PCR reads, holding one entry per CDR3 protein. The sample includes roughly 630,000 distinct CDR3 sequences, 12% to 15% of them seen just once. Sequencing used PBMCs from blood, obtained about 14 days before vaccination. The chain has TRBV4-3 and TRBJ1-4; weak D call: TRBD1 (6 bases). This receptor was obtained from a man in his fifties who received an inactivated influenza vaccine. The CDR3 DNA follows: TGCGCCAGCAGCCAAGGCCAGGGGACTGAAAAACTGTTTTTT. It yields the protein CASSQGQGTEKLFF.